The entry below describes one T cell receptor (beta chain). Antigen specificity is unknown. The source of the sample is a study of post-analysis software for immune sequencing data. About the research overall: Relapsing-remitting, secondary progressive and progressive-relapsing forms made up the multiple sclerosis disease courses.

The CDR3 consists of 10 residues. CDR1 is SQVTM, CDR2 ANQGSEA, per germline. V lost 7 bases and J 6 bases, leaving 9 bases between the germline ends. The study, taken as a whole, reports: Controls showed lower frequencies than patients for roughly 5 TRBV segments, and TRBV5-6, TRBV5-1 and TRBV20-1 were among these. With F measure, samples from one preparation batch clustered together strongly. When compared against controls, multiple sclerosis patients showed significantly lower normalized Chao1 diversity.

Unique molecular identifiers were present in the TCR beta cDNA libraries. One entry per CDR3 protein results from TCRdb running MiXCR on the PCR reads. Seen here are approximately 360,000 distinct CDR3 sequences, 30% to 45% observed once, and the top ten hold 10% to 15%. The receptor's source is a girl aged 10-17 years with multiple sclerosis. The rearrangement joins TRBV29-1 to TRBJ1-2; D call uncertain. The material sequenced was blood. The DNA for the CDR3 is TGCAGCGCCTATGAGCATGGCTACACCTTC. Its translation: CSAYEHGYTF.